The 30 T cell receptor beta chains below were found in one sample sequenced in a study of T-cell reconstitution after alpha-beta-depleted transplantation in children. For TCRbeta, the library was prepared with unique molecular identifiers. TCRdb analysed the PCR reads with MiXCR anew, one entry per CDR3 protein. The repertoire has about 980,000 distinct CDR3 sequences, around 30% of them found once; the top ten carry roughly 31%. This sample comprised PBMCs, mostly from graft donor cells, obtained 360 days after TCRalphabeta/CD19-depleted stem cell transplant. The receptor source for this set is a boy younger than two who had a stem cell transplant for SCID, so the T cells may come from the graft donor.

For the CDR3, the DNA is TGCGCCAGCAGCTTGGCCGCAGGTTCTAATGAAAAACTGTTTTTT. Encoded protein: CASSLAAGSNEKLFF. V gene TRBV5-1 combines with J gene TRBJ1-4, with D uncertain. Germline values: CDR1 SGHRS, CDR2 YFSETQ. Trimming left V 0 bases short and J 3 bases short, with 9 bases between. This CDR3 comprises 15 residues.

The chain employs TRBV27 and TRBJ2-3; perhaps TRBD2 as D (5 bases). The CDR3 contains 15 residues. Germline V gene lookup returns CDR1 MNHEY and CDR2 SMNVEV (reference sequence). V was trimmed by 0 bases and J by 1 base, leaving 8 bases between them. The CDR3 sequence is CASSLSGRGTDTQYF. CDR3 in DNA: TGTGCCAGCAGTTTATCCGGGCGGGGCACAGATACGCAGTATTTT.

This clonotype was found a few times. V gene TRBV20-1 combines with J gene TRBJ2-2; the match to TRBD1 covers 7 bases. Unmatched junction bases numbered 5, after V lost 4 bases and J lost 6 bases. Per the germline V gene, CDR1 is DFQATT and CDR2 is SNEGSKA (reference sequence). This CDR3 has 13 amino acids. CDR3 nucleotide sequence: TGCAGTGCTAAAATTCAGGGGGCCGGGGAGCTGTTTTTT. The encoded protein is CSAKIQGAGELFF.

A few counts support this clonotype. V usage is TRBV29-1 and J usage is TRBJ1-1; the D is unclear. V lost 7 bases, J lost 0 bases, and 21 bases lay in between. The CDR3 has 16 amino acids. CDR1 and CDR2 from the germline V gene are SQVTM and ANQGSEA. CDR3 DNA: TGCAGCGCCCTACGGCTTCCCGGGCTTATGAACACTGAAGCTTTCTTT. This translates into CSALRLPGLMNTEAFF. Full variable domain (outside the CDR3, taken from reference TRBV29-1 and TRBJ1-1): SAVISQKPSRDICQRGTSLTIQCQVDSQVTMMFWYRQQPGQSLTLIATANQGSEATYESGFVIDKFPISRPNLTFSTLTVSNMSPEDSSIYLCSALRLPGLMNTEAFFGQGTRLTVV.

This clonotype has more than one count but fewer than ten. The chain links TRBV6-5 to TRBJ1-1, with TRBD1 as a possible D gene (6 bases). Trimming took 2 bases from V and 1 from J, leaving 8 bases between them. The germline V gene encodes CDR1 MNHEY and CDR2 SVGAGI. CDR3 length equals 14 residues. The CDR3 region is CASSYGQRNTEAFF. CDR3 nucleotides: TGTGCCAGCAGTTACGGACAGAGGAACACTGAAGCTTTCTTT.

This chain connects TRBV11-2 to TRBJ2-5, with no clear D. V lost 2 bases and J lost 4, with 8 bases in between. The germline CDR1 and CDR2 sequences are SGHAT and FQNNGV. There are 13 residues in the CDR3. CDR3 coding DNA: TGTGCCAGCAGCTTATCTCGCAGAGAGACCCAGTACTTC. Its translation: CASSLSRRETQYF.

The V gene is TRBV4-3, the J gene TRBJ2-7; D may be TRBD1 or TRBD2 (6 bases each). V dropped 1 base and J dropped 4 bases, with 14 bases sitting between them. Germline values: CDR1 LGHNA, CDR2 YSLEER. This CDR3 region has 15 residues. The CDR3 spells CASSQGPGAKYEQYF. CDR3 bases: TGCGCCAGCAGCCAAGGTCCGGGGGCGAAATACGAGCAGTACTTC.

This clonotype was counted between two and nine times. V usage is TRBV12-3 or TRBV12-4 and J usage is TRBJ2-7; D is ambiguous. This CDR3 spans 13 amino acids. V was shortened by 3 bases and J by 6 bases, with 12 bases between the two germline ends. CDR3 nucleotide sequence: TGTGCCAGCAGTTTGGCCCCTCCCAGCGAGCAGTACTTC. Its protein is CASSLAPPSEQYF.

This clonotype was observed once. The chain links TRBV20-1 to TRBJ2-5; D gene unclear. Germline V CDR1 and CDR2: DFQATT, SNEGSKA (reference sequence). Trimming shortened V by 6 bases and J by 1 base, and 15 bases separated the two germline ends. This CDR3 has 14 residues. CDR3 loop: CSASLGRSQETQYF. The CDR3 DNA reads TGCAGTGCGAGCCTCGGCAGGTCCCAAGAGACCCAGTACTTC.

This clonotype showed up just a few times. CDR3 DNA: TGTGCCAGCAGCCCCTACCTAGCGGGGAGTGCAGATACGCAGTATTTT. This encodes CASSPYLAGSADTQYF. V is TRBV7-2 and J is TRBJ2-3, with TRBD2 matching over 9 bases. Germline loops: CDR1 SGHTA, CDR2 FQGNSA. With V trimmed by 5 bases and J by 4 bases, 10 bases remained unmatched. This CDR3 has 16 residues.

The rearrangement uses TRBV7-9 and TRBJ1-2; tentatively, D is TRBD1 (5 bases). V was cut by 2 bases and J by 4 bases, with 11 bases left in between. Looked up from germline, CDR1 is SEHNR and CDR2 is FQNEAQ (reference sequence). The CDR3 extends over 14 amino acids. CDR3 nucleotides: TGTGCCAGCAGCTTACTCAAGGGGACCTATGGCTACACCTTC. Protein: CASSLLKGTYGYTF. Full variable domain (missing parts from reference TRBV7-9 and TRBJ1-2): DTGVSQNPRHKITKRGQNVTFRCDPISEHNRLYWYRQTLGQGPEFLTYFQNEAQLEKSRLLSDRFSAERPKGSFSTLEIQRTEQGDSAMYLCASSLLKGTYGYTFGSGTRLTVV.

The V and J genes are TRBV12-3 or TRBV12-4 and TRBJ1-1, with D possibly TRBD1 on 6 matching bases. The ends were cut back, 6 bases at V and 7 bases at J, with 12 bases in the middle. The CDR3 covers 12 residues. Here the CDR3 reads CASSLQGFEAFF. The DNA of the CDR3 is TGTGCCAGCAGCCTCCAGGGGTTTGAAGCTTTCTTT.

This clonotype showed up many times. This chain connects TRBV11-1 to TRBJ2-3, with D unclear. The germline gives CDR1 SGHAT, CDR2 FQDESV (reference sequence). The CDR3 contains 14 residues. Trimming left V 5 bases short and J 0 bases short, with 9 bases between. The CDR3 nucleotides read TGTGCCAGCAGCCAGCACCCGAGCACAGATACGCAGTATTTT. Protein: CASSQHPSTDTQYF.

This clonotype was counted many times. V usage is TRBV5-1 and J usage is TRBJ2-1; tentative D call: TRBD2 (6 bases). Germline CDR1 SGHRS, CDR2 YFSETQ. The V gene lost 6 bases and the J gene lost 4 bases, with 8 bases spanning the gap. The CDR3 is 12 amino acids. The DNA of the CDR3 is TGCGCCAGCACCCTAGCGTACAATGAGCAGTTCTTC. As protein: CASTLAYNEQFF.

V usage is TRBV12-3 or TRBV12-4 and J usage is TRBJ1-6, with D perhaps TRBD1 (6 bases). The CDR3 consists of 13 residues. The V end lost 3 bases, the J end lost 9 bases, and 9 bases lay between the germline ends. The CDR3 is CASSLDSSSPLHF. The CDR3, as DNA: TGTGCCAGCAGTTTGGACAGTAGTTCACCCCTCCACTTT.

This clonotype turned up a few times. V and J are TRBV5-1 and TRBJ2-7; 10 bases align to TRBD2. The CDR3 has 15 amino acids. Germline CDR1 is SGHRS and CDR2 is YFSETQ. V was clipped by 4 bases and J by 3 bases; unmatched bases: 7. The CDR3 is CASSPTSGDIYEQYF. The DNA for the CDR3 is TGCGCCAGCAGCCCTACTAGCGGGGACATCTACGAGCAGTACTTC.

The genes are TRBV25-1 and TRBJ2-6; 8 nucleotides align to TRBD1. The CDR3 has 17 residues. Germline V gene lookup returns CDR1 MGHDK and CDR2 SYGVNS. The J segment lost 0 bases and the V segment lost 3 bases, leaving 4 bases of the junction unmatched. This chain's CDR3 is CASSETGAASGANVLTF. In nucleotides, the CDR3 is TGTGCCAGCAGTGAGACAGGGGCCGCCTCTGGGGCCAACGTCCTGACTTTC.

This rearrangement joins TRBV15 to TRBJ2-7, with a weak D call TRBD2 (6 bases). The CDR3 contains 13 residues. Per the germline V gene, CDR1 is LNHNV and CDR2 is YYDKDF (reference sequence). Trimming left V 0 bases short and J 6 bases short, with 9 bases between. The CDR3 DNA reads TGTGCCACCAGCAGAGATGGGGGAGGCGAGCAGTACTTC. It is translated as CATSRDGGGEQYF.

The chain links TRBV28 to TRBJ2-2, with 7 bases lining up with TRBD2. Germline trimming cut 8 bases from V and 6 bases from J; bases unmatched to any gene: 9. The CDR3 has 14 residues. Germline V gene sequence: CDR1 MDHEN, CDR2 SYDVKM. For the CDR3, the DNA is TGTGCCAGCGGGCCGGGGGGAAACCCCGGGGAGCTGTTTTTT. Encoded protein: CASGPGGNPGELFF.

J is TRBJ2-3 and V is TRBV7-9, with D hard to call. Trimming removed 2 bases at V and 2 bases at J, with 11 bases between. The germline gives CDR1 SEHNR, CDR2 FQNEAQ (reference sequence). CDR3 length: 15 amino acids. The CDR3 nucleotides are TGTGCCAGCAGCTTAACATCGGCTACCACAGATACGCAGTATTTT. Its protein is CASSLTSATTDTQYF.

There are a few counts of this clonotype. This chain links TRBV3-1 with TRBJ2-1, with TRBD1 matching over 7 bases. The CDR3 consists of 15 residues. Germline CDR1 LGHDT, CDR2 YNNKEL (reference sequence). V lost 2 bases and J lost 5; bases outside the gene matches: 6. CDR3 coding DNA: TGTGCCAGCAGCCAATTAGGACAGGACAACAATGAGCAGTTCTTC. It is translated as CASSQLGQDNNEQFF.

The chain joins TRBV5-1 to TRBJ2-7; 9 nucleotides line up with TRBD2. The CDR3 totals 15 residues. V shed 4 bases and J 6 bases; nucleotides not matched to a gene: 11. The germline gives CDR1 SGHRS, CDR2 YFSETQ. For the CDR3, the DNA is TGCGCCAGCAGCCCCTTTAGCGGGGGACTACGCGAGCAGTACTTC. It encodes CASSPFSGGLREQYF.

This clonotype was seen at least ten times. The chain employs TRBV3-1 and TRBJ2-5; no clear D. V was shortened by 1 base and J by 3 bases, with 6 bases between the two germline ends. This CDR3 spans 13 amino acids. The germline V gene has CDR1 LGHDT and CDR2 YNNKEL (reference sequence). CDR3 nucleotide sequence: TGTGCCAGCAGCCAAGTGCAAGAAGAGACCCAGTACTTC. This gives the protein CASSQVQEETQYF.

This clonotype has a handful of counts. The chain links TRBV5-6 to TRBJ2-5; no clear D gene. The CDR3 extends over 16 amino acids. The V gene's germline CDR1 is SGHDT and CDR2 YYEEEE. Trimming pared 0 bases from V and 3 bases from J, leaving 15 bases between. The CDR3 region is CASSLVGIGYEETQYF. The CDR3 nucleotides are TGTGCCAGCAGCTTGGTTGGTATAGGATACGAAGAGACCCAGTACTTC.

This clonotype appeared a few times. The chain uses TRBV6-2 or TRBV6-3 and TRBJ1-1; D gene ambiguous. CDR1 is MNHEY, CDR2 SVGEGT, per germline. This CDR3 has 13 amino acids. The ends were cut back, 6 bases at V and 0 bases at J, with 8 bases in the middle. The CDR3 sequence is CASRAGLNTEAFF. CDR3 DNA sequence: TGTGCCAGCAGAGCAGGTCTGAACACTGAAGCTTTCTTT.

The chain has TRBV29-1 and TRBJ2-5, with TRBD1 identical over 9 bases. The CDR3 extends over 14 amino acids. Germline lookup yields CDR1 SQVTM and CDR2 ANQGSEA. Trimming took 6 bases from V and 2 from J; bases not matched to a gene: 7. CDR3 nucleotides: TGCAGCGTCGTCGGGACAGGGCATCAAGAGACCCAGTACTTC. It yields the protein CSVVGTGHQETQYF.

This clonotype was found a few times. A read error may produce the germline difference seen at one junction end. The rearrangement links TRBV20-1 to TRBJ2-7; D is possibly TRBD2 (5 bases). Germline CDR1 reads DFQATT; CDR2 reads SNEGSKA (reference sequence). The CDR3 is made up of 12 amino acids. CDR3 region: CRTGKVTYEQYF. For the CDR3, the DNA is TGTAGGACGGGAAAAGTCACCTACGAGCAGTACTTC.

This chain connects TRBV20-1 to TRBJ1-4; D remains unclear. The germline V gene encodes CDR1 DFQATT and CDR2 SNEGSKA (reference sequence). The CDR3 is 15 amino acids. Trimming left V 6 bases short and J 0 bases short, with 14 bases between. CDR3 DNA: TGCAGTGCAGCTCCCCTCAGAGCAACTAATGAAAAACTGTTTTTT. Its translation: CSAAPLRATNEKLFF.

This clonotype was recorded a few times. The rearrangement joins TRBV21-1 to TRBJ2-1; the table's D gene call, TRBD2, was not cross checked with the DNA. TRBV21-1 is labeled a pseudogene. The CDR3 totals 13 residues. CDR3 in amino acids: CASRGLASNEQFF. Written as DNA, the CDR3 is TGTGCCAGCAGGGGACTAGCGAGCAATGAGCAGTTCTTC.

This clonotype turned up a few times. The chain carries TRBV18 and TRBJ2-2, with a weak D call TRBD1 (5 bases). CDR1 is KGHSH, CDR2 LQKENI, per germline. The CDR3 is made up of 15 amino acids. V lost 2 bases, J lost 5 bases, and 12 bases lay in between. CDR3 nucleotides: TGTGCCAGCTCACCAGGTACAGGCCGGACCGGGGAGCTGTTTTTT. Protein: CASSPGTGRTGELFF. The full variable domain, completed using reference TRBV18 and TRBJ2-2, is NAGVMQNPRHLVRRRGQEARLRCSPMKGHSHVYWYRQLPEEGLKFMVYLQKENIIDESGMPKERFSAEFPKEGPSILRIQQVVRGDSAAYFCASSPGTGRTGELFFGEGSRLTVL.